These 29 T cell receptor beta chains were all obtained from the same sample, sequenced in a study of shared clonotypes between healthy human individuals. TCRdb's copy holds only in-frame clones and misses some; the assay was immunoSEQ multiplex PCR. The data hold 2,500,000 or so clones, with just under 95% observed a single time. The sample consisted of naive CD4+ T cells from PBMCs. Documented subset: CD45RA+ positively selected. The source is a man aged 18 to 29 in good health. Some clones in this sample may be carry-over from other donors' samples.

This sequence joins TRBV11-3 and TRBJ2-7; a weak D match, TRBD2 (7 bases). Germline CDR1 SGHNT, CDR2 YENEEA. The ends were cut back, 2 bases at V and 5 bases at J, with 10 bases in the middle. The CDR3 has 13 amino acids. CDR3: CASSLRGGDEQYF. The CDR3 DNA sequence: TGTGCCAGCAGCTTAAGAGGGGGGGACGAGCAGTACTTC.

The rearrangement links TRBV5-6 to TRBJ2-7; D is possibly TRBD2 (7 bases). There are 15 residues in the CDR3. Germline V gene sequence: CDR1 SGHDT, CDR2 YYEEEE. Trimming removed 0 bases at V and 6 bases at J, with 16 bases between. This chain's CDR3 is CASSLDRGAAGEQYF. The CDR3, as DNA: TGTGCCAGCAGCTTGGACCGGGGGGCGGCTGGCGAGCAGTACTTC.

The chain recombines TRBV7-8 with TRBJ1-5; the match to TRBD1 covers 12 bases. CDR1 and CDR2 (germline): SGHVS, FQNEAQ. The V gene end was trimmed by 2 bases and the J gene end by 1 base; junction bases not matched to a gene: 6. There are 18 residues in the CDR3. CDR3 sequence (DNA): TGTGCCAGCAGCTTAAGGGACAGGGGGCCGGGGAGCAATCAGCCCCAGCATTTT. Translating gives CASSLRDRGPGSNQPQHF.

The chain recombines TRBV5-4 with TRBJ1-1; D may be TRBD1 (6 bases). Germline assignment: CDR1 SGHNT and CDR2 YYREEE (reference sequence). The CDR3 has 15 amino acids. V was shortened by 3 bases and J by 0 bases, with 12 bases between the two germline ends. This CDR3 is CASSWATGMNTEAFF. CDR3 nucleotides: TGTGCCAGCAGCTGGGCAACAGGGATGAACACTGAAGCTTTCTTT.

The table lists this clone with a few counts. The chain combines TRBV6-6 with TRBJ1-3, with D unclear. Trimming took off 8 bases at V and 0 bases at J, with 8 bases between the two ends. The CDR3 is 13 amino acids. CDR1 is MNHNY and CDR2 is SVGAGI in the germline V gene (reference sequence). The CDR3 region has the DNA TGTGCCAGCGAACAGCTCTCTGGAAACACCATATATTTT. This sequence encodes CASEQLSGNTIYF.

The chain couples TRBV4-3 to TRBJ2-7; 9 bases match TRBD2. There are 17 residues in the CDR3. V was clipped by 3 bases and J by 2 bases; unmatched bases: 11. Per the germline V gene, CDR1 is LGHNA and CDR2 is YSLEER. CDR3 protein: CASSQDLAGALPYEQYF. CDR3 coding DNA: TGCGCCAGCAGCCAGGATTTAGCGGGAGCCCTTCCCTACGAGCAGTACTTC.

The CDR3 DNA reads as TGTGCCTGGACCCGGGTGGGGTCCAATCAGCCCCAGCATTTT. Amino acid sequence: CAWTRVGSNQPQHF. J is TRBJ1-5 and V is TRBV30; D not resolved. This CDR3 is 14 amino acids long. Germline loops: CDR1 GTSNPN, CDR2 SVGIG (reference sequence). The V gene lost 4 bases and the J gene lost 3 bases, with 13 bases spanning the gap.

The chain combines TRBV11-3 with TRBJ1-1, with no clear D. There are 12 residues in the CDR3. Germline V gene data show CDR1 as SGHNT and CDR2 as YENEEA. V was pared by 3 bases and J by 8 bases, with 10 bases between. The CDR3 DNA sequence: TGTGCCAGCAGCTTCGGGGAGGCGGAAGCTTTCTTT. It translates to CASSFGEAEAFF.

The chain carries TRBV9 and TRBJ2-7; TRBD2 agrees at 7 bases. With 0 bases clipped from V and 4 bases from J, the junction kept 10 bases outside the gene matches. The CDR3 is 16 residues long. Looked up from germline, CDR1 is SGDLS and CDR2 is YYNGEE. Here the CDR3 reads CASSVGSGRAGYEQYF. The CDR3 DNA reads as TGTGCCAGCAGCGTAGGAAGTGGGAGGGCCGGTTACGAGCAGTACTTC. Drawing the rest from reference TRBV9 and TRBJ2-7, the complete variable domain is DSGVTQTPKHLITATGQRVTLRCSPRSGDLSVYWYQQSLDQGLQFLIQYYNGEERAKGNILERFSAQQFPDLHSELNLSSLELGDSALYFCASSVGSGRAGYEQYFGPGTRLTVT.

This chain uses TRBV30 with TRBJ1-2; weak D call: TRBD1 (5 bases). CDR3 size: 12 residues. Trimming stripped 5 bases from V and 7 bases from J, with 14 bases between. CDR1 is GTSNPN, CDR2 SVGIG, per germline (reference sequence). CDR3 sequence reads: CAWVGEVSGYTF. In DNA, the CDR3 is TGTGCCTGGGTGGGGGAAGTCTCTGGCTACACCTTC.

The chain is built from TRBV21-1 and TRBJ1-3; TRBD1 was called by the table and not checked on the DNA. TRBV21-1 is a known pseudogene. The CDR3 totals 16 residues. The CDR3 is CASSIRDRGQGNTIYF. CDR3 nucleotides: TGTGCCAGCAGCATCCGGGACAGGGGGCAGGGAAACACCATATATTTT.

Concerning this clone: Other DNA sequences in this sample translate to the same CDR3. The chain joins TRBV6-5 to TRBJ1-1; the D is unclear. V was trimmed by 6 bases and J by 1 base, leaving 9 bases between them. Germline assignment: CDR1 MNHEY and CDR2 SVGAGI. The CDR3 runs to 13 residues. This CDR3 is CASSPTRNTEAFF. CDR3 DNA sequence: TGTGCCAGCAGCCCCACACGGAACACTGAAGCTTTCTTT.

Worth noting for this clone: Other DNA sequences in the same sample also yield this CDR3. This sequence joins TRBV7-3 and TRBJ2-1, with D maybe TRBD2 (5 bases). V dropped 0 bases and J dropped 7 bases, with 7 bases sitting between them. Germline V gene lookup returns CDR1 SGHTA and CDR2 FQGTGA. The CDR3 is 13 amino acids. CDR3 loop: CASSLTRGNEQFF. The CDR3 nucleotides are TGTGCCAGCAGCTTAACCCGGGGAAATGAGCAGTTCTTC. Full variable domain (rest looked up from reference TRBV7-3 and TRBJ2-1): GAGVSQTPSNKVTEKGKYVELRCDPISGHTALYWYRQSLGQGPEFLIYFQGTGAADDSGLPNDRFFAVRPEGSVSTLKIQRTERGDSAVYLCASSLTRGNEQFFGPGTRLTVL.

The chain recombines TRBV4-1 with TRBJ2-3; D is perhaps TRBD1 (6 bases). Germline CDR1 reads MGHRA; CDR2 reads YSYEKL. There are 15 residues in the CDR3. Trimming took 0 bases from V and 0 from J, leaving 7 bases between them. The CDR3 DNA follows: TGCGCCAGCAGCCAAGAGCAGGGGAGCACAGATACGCAGTATTTT. This encodes CASSQEQGSTDTQYF.

This clone has just one count. The chain is built from TRBV9 and TRBJ2-1; D gene unclear. V was cut by 1 base and J by 1 base, with 9 bases left in between. CDR1 and CDR2 from the germline V gene are SGDLS and YYNGEE. This CDR3 has 15 residues. CDR3 loop: CASSVTPRSYNEQFF. CDR3 coding DNA: TGTGCCAGCAGCGTAACTCCCAGGTCCTACAATGAGCAGTTCTTC.

CDR3: CASSQTRDRNYGYTF. As DNA, the CDR3 is TGCGCCAGCAGCCAAACCAGGGACAGGAACTATGGCTACACCTTC. The V gene is TRBV5-1, the J gene TRBJ1-2; 8 bases map to TRBD1. J lost 2 bases, V lost 4 bases, and 7 bases had no gene match. In germline, CDR1 is SGHRS, CDR2 YFSETQ. The CDR3 has 15 residues. Supplemented by reference TRBV5-1 and TRBJ1-2, the full variable domain reads KAGVTQTPRYLIKTRGQQVTLSCSPISGHRSVSWYQQTPGQGLQFLFEYFSETQRNKGNFPGRFSGRQFSNSRSEMNVSTLELGDSALYLCASSQTRDRNYGYTFGSGTRLTVV.

This clone was seen a single time. The identical CDR3 is also encoded by other nucleotide sequences in the sample. The V call is TRBV18, the J call TRBJ2-7; 9 positions match TRBD1. Trimming cost V 6 bases and J 0 bases; bases outside gene matches: 6. The CDR3 is 15 residues long. CDR1 is KGHSH, CDR2 LQKENI, per germline. CDR3 sequence (DNA): TGTGCCAGCTCGCCCGGGACAGGGAGCTCCTACGAGCAGTACTTC. Amino acid sequence: CASSPGTGSSYEQYF.

The chain joins TRBV29-1 to TRBJ1-3; 8 bases are a match to TRBD1. The CDR3 consists of 13 residues. CDR1 SQVTM and CDR2 ANQGSEA come from the germline V gene. Trimming removed 6 bases from V and 2 bases from J; junction bases left unmatched: 3. The CDR3 loop is CSVATGAGNTIYF. The CDR3 nucleotides are TGCAGCGTGGCGACAGGGGCTGGAAACACCATATATTTT. The full variable domain, completed using reference TRBV29-1 and TRBJ1-3, is SAVISQKPSRDICQRGTSLTIQCQVDSQVTMMFWYRQQPGQSLTLIATANQGSEATYESGFVIDKFPISRPNLTFSTLTVSNMSPEDSSIYLCSVATGAGNTIYFGEGSWLTVV.

The CDR3 bases are TGTGCCAGCAGCGCTTCCCCGGTAGTCTACGAGCAGTACTTC. Encoded protein: CASSASPVVYEQYF. The V and J genes are TRBV9 and TRBJ2-7; D is unresolved. Germline V gene sequence: CDR1 SGDLS, CDR2 YYNGEE. The CDR3 totals 14 residues. V was pared by 3 bases and J by 3 bases, with 13 bases between.

The chain is built from TRBV9 and TRBJ1-3, with 8 positions matching TRBD1. With 3 bases clipped from V and 0 bases from J, the junction kept 5 bases outside the gene matches. CDR1 and CDR2 (germline): SGDLS, YYNGEE. The CDR3 is made up of 16 amino acids. CDR3 in DNA: TGTGCCAGCAGCGGGGGACAGGCCAACTCTGGAAACACCATATATTTT. This sequence encodes CASSGGQANSGNTIYF.

V and J are TRBV7-6 and TRBJ2-7; 10 bases agree with TRBD1. Unmatched junction bases numbered 7, after V lost 5 bases and J lost 6 bases. CDR3 length: 14 amino acids. Germline V CDR1 and CDR2: SGHVS, FNYEAQ. The CDR3 nucleotides are TGTGCCAGCAGCAACCGACAGGGGGCGATCGAGCAGTACTTC. Amino acid sequence: CASSNRQGAIEQYF.

The CDR3 DNA is TGTGCCAGCAGCTTAGGAGTTGGACAGGAGGGCCCTTTGACCCAGTACTTC. Translation: CASSLGVGQEGPLTQYF. The rearrangement links TRBV7-8 to TRBJ2-5; a weak D match, TRBD1 (7 bases). CDR1 and CDR2 (germline): SGHVS, FQNEAQ. Trimming removed 1 base from V and 7 bases from J, with 22 bases in between. The CDR3 is 17 residues long.

The rearrangement joins TRBV11-2 to TRBJ2-7; TRBD2 agrees at 13 bases. Trimming removed 0 bases from V and 0 bases from J; junction bases left unmatched: 2. The CDR3 runs 17 residues. In germline, CDR1 is SGHAT, CDR2 FQNNGV. CDR3 in amino acids: CASSLERTSGSSYEQYF. As DNA, the CDR3 is TGTGCCAGCAGCTTAGAGAGGACTAGCGGGAGCTCCTACGAGCAGTACTTC.

V usage is TRBV7-2 and J usage is TRBJ1-1; tentatively, D is TRBD1 (5 bases). The CDR3 runs 15 residues. V was trimmed by 5 bases and J by 0 bases, leaving 13 bases between them. Germline CDR1 is SGHTA and CDR2 is FQGNSA. The CDR3 DNA follows: TGTGCCAGCAGCCTCGACAGAAACATGAACACTGAAGCTTTCTTT. Translated, it gives CASSLDRNMNTEAFF. Full variable domain (remainder filled in from reference TRBV7-2 and TRBJ1-1): GAGVSQSPSNKVTEKGKDVELRCDPISGHTALYWYRQSLGQGLEFLIYFQGNSAPDKSGLPSDRFSAERTGGSVSTLTIQRTQQEDSAVYLCASSLDRNMNTEAFFGQGTRLTVV.

This clone occurred a few times. Other nucleotide sequences from this sample produce the same CDR3. The CDR3 DNA reads as TGTGCCAGCTCACCATCACTGAACACCGGGGAGCTGTTTTTT. This sequence encodes CASSPSLNTGELFF. V is TRBV18 and J is TRBJ2-2; the D is unclear. V was clipped by 2 bases and J by 1 base, with 5 bases between them. The germline V gene encodes CDR1 KGHSH and CDR2 LQKENI. The CDR3 runs to 14 residues.

This sequence joins TRBV6-5 and TRBJ1-6, with D hard to call. Germline CDR1 and CDR2: MNHEY and SVGAGI. The CDR3 extends over 14 amino acids. With 6 bases removed from V and 8 bases from J, the gap between germline ends came to 14 bases. The CDR3 protein is CASRLVGHDSPLHF. CDR3 DNA sequence: TGTGCCAGCAGGCTCGTTGGGCATGATTCACCCCTCCACTTT.

The gene calls are TRBV14 and TRBJ2-3, with D possibly matching TRBD2 (6 bases). The CDR3 is 15 residues long. CDR1 and CDR2 (germline): SGHDN, FVKESK. Trimming took 4 bases from V and 8 from J, leaving 19 bases between them. For the CDR3, the DNA is TGTGCCAGCAGCCTGGACTATTCATATCTCGGTACGCAGTATTTT. Amino acids: CASSLDYSYLGTQYF.

In regard to this clone: The identical CDR3 is also encoded by other nucleotide sequences in the sample. The J gene is TRBJ2-7, the V gene TRBV5-1; TRBD2 might be the D (6 bases). V lost 4 bases and J 0 bases, leaving 8 bases between the germline ends. This CDR3 has 13 amino acids. Germline V gene data show CDR1 as SGHRS and CDR2 as YFSETQ. Here the CDR3 reads CASSTGGSYEQYF. The DNA of the CDR3 is TGCGCCAGCAGCACCGGGGGCTCCTACGAGCAGTACTTC. Combining the CDR3 with reference TRBV5-1 and TRBJ2-7 gives the whole variable domain KAGVTQTPRYLIKTRGQQVTLSCSPISGHRSVSWYQQTPGQGLQFLFEYFSETQRNKGNFPGRFSGRQFSNSRSEMNVSTLELGDSALYLCASSTGGSYEQYFGPGTRLTVT.

The rearrangement joins TRBV19 to TRBJ2-7; TRBD2 aligns across 8 bases. The CDR3 contains 15 residues. Germline CDR1 and CDR2: LNHDA and SQIVND (reference sequence). The V gene end was trimmed by 3 bases and the J gene end by 3 bases; junction bases not matched to a gene: 7. The CDR3: CASSMALAAVYEQYF. The CDR3 DNA sequence: TGTGCCAGTAGTATGGCACTAGCGGCTGTCTACGAGCAGTACTTC.